The 30 T cell receptor beta chains given below trace back to one sample, sequenced in a study of cytomegalovirus exposure and HLA in healthy donors. PCR amplification relied on 60 Vbeta primers (plus 13 Jbeta primers). Clones were read by immunoSEQ multiplex PCR, and TCRdb kept only the in-frame ones, dropping some. The sample shows about 140,000 clones, less than 10% of them seen only once. Sequencing was carried out using PBMCs. Every receptor here comes from a man aged 45-65 years in good health and CMV-seronegative.

This clone was seen a handful of times. The rearrangement links TRBV11-2 to TRBJ1-6; no reliable D call. Germline V CDR1 and CDR2: SGHAT, FQNNGV. The CDR3 spans 17 residues. The V end was cut by 1 base, the J end by 10 bases, with 20 bases between. The CDR3 bases are TGTGCCAGCAGCTTAGTAGTACCGCGGGGAGTTTTATCACCCCTCCACTTT. The encoded protein is CASSLVVPRGVLSPLHF. Variable domain in full (rest from reference TRBV11-2 and TRBJ1-6): EAGVAQSPRYKIIEKRQSVAFWCNPISGHATLYWYQQILGQGPKLLIQFQNNGVVDDSQLPKDRFSAERLKGVDSTLKIQPAKLEDSAVYLCASSLVVPRGVLSPLHFGNGTRLTVT.

The rearrangement uses TRBV20-1 and TRBJ1-6; D perhaps matches TRBD1 (6 bases). This CDR3 spans 11 amino acids. Germline CDR1 reads DFQATT; CDR2 reads SNEGSKA (reference sequence). Deletions cut 4 bases from V and 17 bases from J, with 15 bases between. CDR3 bases: TGCAGTGCTAACAGGGACCGTGGTTTCCACTTT. Its translation is CSANRDRGFHF.

The genes are TRBV5-1 and TRBJ2-7; the match to TRBD1 covers 7 bases. V dropped 4 bases and J dropped 6; count of bases not matched to a gene: 7. This CDR3 is 13 amino acids long. CDR1 SGHRS and CDR2 YFSETQ come from the germline V gene. CDR3 DNA: TGCGCCAGCAGCCTGACAGGGTCGGGCGAGCAGTACTTC. It translates to CASSLTGSGEQYF.

This clone was counted between two and nine times. The chain combines TRBV10-3 with TRBJ2-5; 7 bases line up with TRBD1. Germline V gives CDR1 ENHRY, CDR2 SYGVKD. This CDR3 contains 13 residues. Trimming removed 10 bases from V and 5 bases from J; junction bases left unmatched: 10. The CDR3 loop is CATAPTGYETQYF. As DNA, the CDR3 is TGTGCCACAGCCCCGACAGGGTACGAGACCCAGTACTTC.

The CDR3 DNA reads as TGTGCCAGCAGTGAAAATCCGGGTAGCAACCAGAGGATCCATGAGCAGTTCTTC. Amino acid sequence: CASSENPGSNQRIHEQFF. The genes are TRBV6-1 and TRBJ2-1; D remains unclear. V was shortened by 2 bases and J by 8 bases, with 25 bases between the two germline ends. The CDR3 covers 18 residues. CDR1 is MNHNS and CDR2 is SASEGT in the germline V gene.

This clone was seen a handful of times. The chain recombines TRBV7-9 with TRBJ1-1; 7 nucleotides align to TRBD1. The CDR3 covers 14 residues. Germline trimming cut 4 bases from V and 14 bases from J; bases unmatched to any gene: 16. The germline CDR1 and CDR2 sequences are SEHNR and FQNEAQ (reference sequence). The chain's CDR3 is CASSSPEGGAGEFF. Written as DNA, the CDR3 is TGTGCCAGCAGCTCCCCCGAAGGGGGCGCAGGGGAGTTCTTT.

This clone was found a few times. CDR3 sequence (DNA): TGTGCCAGCAGCCCTCAGGGTTACGAGCAGTACTTC. This codes for CASSPQGYEQYF. This chain joins TRBV11-1 and TRBJ2-7; a possible D gene is TRBD1 (5 bases). Germline-derived CDR1 and CDR2 are SGHAT and FQDESV (reference sequence). Trimming removed 5 bases at V and 4 bases at J, with 9 bases between. The CDR3 has 12 residues.

The rearrangement joins TRBV5-1 to TRBJ2-7; 8 bases agree with TRBD1. In germline, CDR1 is SGHRS, CDR2 YFSETQ. The CDR3 is 13 amino acids. V lost 4 bases to trimming and J lost 3 bases; unmatched junction nucleotides: 3. The CDR3 DNA is TGCGCCAGCAGCGAAACAGGGGGCTACGAGCAGTACTTC. This sequence encodes CASSETGGYEQYF.

V usage is TRBV7-8 and J usage is TRBJ1-4; TRBD1 is a possible D gene (5 bases). The CDR3 is made up of 14 amino acids. Deletions cut 0 bases from V and 8 bases from J, with 10 bases between. Germline V gene lookup returns CDR1 SGHVS and CDR2 FQNEAQ. The CDR3 sequence is CASSLAPQEEKLFF. Here the CDR3 DNA reads TGTGCCAGCAGCTTAGCGCCACAGGAAGAAAAACTGTTTTTT.

The V call is TRBV6-5, the J call TRBJ2-7, with D tentatively TRBD2 (5 bases). Germline-derived CDR1 and CDR2 are MNHEY and SVGAGI. The germline V and J ends were trimmed by 5 bases and 3 bases, with 17 bases remaining between them. The CDR3 contains 15 residues. Here the CDR3 reads CASSRSERGFYEQYF. The CDR3 DNA reads as TGTGCCAGCAGTCGTTCGGAACGGGGATTCTACGAGCAGTACTTC.

This sequence joins TRBV5-1 and TRBJ2-5; D is ambiguous. V lost 4 bases and J 5 bases, leaving 9 bases between the germline ends. The CDR3 length is 12 residues. Germline assignment: CDR1 SGHRS and CDR2 YFSETQ. Here the CDR3 DNA reads TGCGCCAGCAGCCCCCAACGGGAGACCCAGTACTTC. Encoded protein: CASSPQRETQYF.

This clone has a handful of counts. V is TRBV19 and J is TRBJ1-1, with 8 bases lining up with TRBD1. There are 14 residues in the CDR3. The J segment lost 5 bases and the V segment lost 7 bases, leaving 9 bases of the junction unmatched. Per the germline V gene, CDR1 is LNHDA and CDR2 is SQIVND (reference sequence). CDR3 bases: TGTGCCAGTAAAAACCCCGACAGGGGAACTGAAGCTTTCTTT. Translating gives CASKNPDRGTEAFF.

This clone was recorded a few times. The V and J genes are TRBV27 and TRBJ2-2; 7 bases line up with TRBD1. J lost 1 base, V lost 4 bases, and 9 bases had no gene match. CDR1 is MNHEY, CDR2 SMNVEV, per germline (reference sequence). The CDR3 runs to 17 residues. The CDR3 nucleotides are TGTGCCAGCAGTTCCACCCGGGACAGAAGGAACACCGGGGAGCTGTTTTTT. Its translation is CASSSTRDRRNTGELFF.

This clone has just a few counts. The chain links TRBV27 to TRBJ2-2, with TRBD1 as a possible D gene (6 bases). Trimming took off 5 bases at V and 1 base at J, with 11 bases between the two ends. The CDR3 contains 15 residues. Germline CDR1 MNHEY, CDR2 SMNVEV (reference sequence). CDR3 sequence reads: CASSPRTVNTGELFF. CDR3 DNA sequence: TGTGCCAGCAGTCCGCGGACAGTGAACACCGGGGAGCTGTTTTTT.

In this sample, this clone turned up a few times. The gene calls are TRBV10-1 and TRBJ2-7, with 11 bases lining up with TRBD2. CDR3 length equals 16 residues. V shed 6 bases and J 4 bases; nucleotides not matched to a gene: 11. Per the germline V gene, CDR1 is WNHNN and CDR2 is SYGVQD (reference sequence). CDR3 DNA sequence: TGCGCCAGCAGCGATAAACTAGCGGGAGTAGGGTACGAGCAGTACTTC. Amino acid sequence: CASSDKLAGVGYEQYF.

This clone has only a few counts. The chain combines TRBV6-6 with TRBJ1-4; D gene uncertain. In germline, CDR1 is MNHNY, CDR2 SVGAGI (reference sequence). The CDR3 has 10 amino acids. The V and J ends lost 8 bases and 7 bases respectively, with 5 bases between them. CDR3 bases: TGTGCCAGCGGCCTTGAAAAACTGTTTTTT. Amino acids: CASGLEKLFF.

This clone was seen a handful of times. The rearrangement links TRBV19 to TRBJ2-2, with D perhaps TRBD1 (5 bases). This CDR3 is 12 amino acids long. The V end lost 5 bases, the J end lost 7 bases, and 8 bases lay between the germline ends. From germline, CDR1 is LNHDA and CDR2 SQIVND (reference sequence). CDR3 residues: CASSSRDGELFF. CDR3 DNA sequence: TGTGCCAGTAGTTCCAGGGACGGGGAGCTGTTTTTT.

In nucleotides, the CDR3 is TGTGCCAGCAGCCGTCCCGACCGCGGGGGCGTGAGACCCCAGTACTTC. Its translation: CASSRPDRGGVRPQYF. The chain employs TRBV5-8 and TRBJ2-5; D is possibly TRBD2 (7 bases). V was pared by 4 bases and J by 9 bases, with 25 bases between. Germline V gives CDR1 SGHTS, CDR2 YDEGEE. The CDR3 has 16 residues.

J is TRBJ2-5 and V is TRBV9; tentatively, D is TRBD1 (6 bases). Judging by the DNA end, TRBJ2-7 fits better; the J call may be wrong. The CDR3 contains 13 residues. Germline loops: CDR1 SGDLS, CDR2 YYNGEE. CDR3 DNA sequence: TGTGCCAGCAGCGTAGGTGTGACAGGCGAGCAGTACTTC. This encodes CASSVGVTGEQYF.

This clone has just a few counts. V usage is TRBV6-5 and J usage is TRBJ1-2; 9 bases are a match to TRBD1. Germline lookup yields CDR1 MNHEY and CDR2 SVGAGI. V lost 7 bases, J lost 5 bases, and 8 bases stayed unmatched. The CDR3 consists of 14 residues. CDR3 DNA sequence: TGTGCCAGCATGTTAACAGGGGGCAGGTATGGCTACACCTTC. This gives the protein CASMLTGGRYGYTF.

This chain links TRBV9 with TRBJ2-7; a possible D gene is TRBD1 (6 bases). Trimming removed 5 bases from V and 0 bases from J, with 18 bases in between. Germline V CDR1 and CDR2: SGDLS, YYNGEE. CDR3 length equals 16 residues. The CDR3 DNA sequence: TGTGCCAGCAGTCCGAGGGACACGGTCAGCTCCTACGAGCAGTACTTC. This translates into CASSPRDTVSSYEQYF. The whole variable domain, remainder taken from reference TRBV9 and TRBJ2-7, is DSGVTQTPKHLITATGQRVTLRCSPRSGDLSVYWYQQSLDQGLQFLIQYYNGEERAKGNILERFSAQQFPDLHSELNLSSLELGDSALYFCASSPRDTVSSYEQYFGPGTRLTVT.

The chain links TRBV11-3 to TRBJ2-2, with D possibly matching TRBD2 (6 bases). The length of the CDR3 is 15 residues. The V gene lost 6 bases and the J gene lost 4 bases, with 15 bases spanning the gap. The germline CDR1 and CDR2 sequences are SGHNT and YENEEA. CDR3 in DNA: TGTGCCAGCAGTTCCACGGGACTCAGCACCGGGGAGCTGTTTTTT. As protein: CASSSTGLSTGELFF.

This chain connects TRBV27 to TRBJ1-1; 8 nucleotides agree with TRBD1. Trimming at V came to 10 bases and at J to 8 bases, leaving 15 bases not matched to a gene. Germline-derived CDR1 and CDR2 are MNHEY and SMNVEV (reference sequence). The CDR3 length is 14 residues. The CDR3 coding sequence is TGTGCCACCTCCGTGGTAAGCTCAGGGGGCGAAGCTTTCTTT. It encodes CATSVVSSGGEAFF.

This chain connects TRBV19 to TRBJ2-2; 7 bases are shared with TRBD2. V trimming: 3 bases; J trimming: 5 bases; junction bases outside the gene matches: 6. The CDR3 loop spans 15 amino acids. Germline V lookup: CDR1 LNHDA, CDR2 SQIVND (reference sequence). The CDR3: CASSIGGVGTGELFF. The CDR3 DNA reads as TGTGCCAGTAGTATTGGGGGGGTAGGAACCGGGGAGCTGTTTTTT.

The chain carries TRBV6-5 and TRBJ1-1; 7 bases align to TRBD1. This CDR3 has 12 amino acids. V lost 6 bases and J lost 13; bases outside the gene matches: 11. Germline V gene data show CDR1 as MNHEY and CDR2 as SVGAGI. The CDR3 coding sequence is TGTGCCAGCAGATCCCCAGGGGGAAGAGGTTTCTTT. Its translation is CASRSPGGRGFF.

This clone has more than one count but fewer than ten. The rearrangement joins TRBV6-1 to TRBJ1-5, with a possible D match to TRBD1 (6 bases). Deletions cut 2 bases from V and 5 bases from J, with 10 bases between. CDR1 and CDR2 (germline): MNHNS, SASEGT. The CDR3 consists of 14 residues. CDR3 sequence reads: CASSETGNYQPQHF. CDR3 DNA: TGTGCCAGCAGTGAAACAGGGAACTATCAGCCCCAGCATTTT.

This clone came up a few times. The V gene is TRBV6-5, the J gene TRBJ2-2; unclear D gene. CDR3 size: 16 residues. Germline CDR1 and CDR2: MNHEY and SVGAGI. Trimming removed 0 bases at V and 7 bases at J, with 15 bases between. The CDR3 loop is CASSYSGSIINGELFF. In DNA form, the CDR3 reads TGTGCCAGCAGTTACTCTGGCAGTATTATCAACGGGGAGCTGTTTTTT.

The chain uses TRBV6-5 and TRBJ1-2, with 7 nucleotides matching TRBD1. With 7 bases clipped from V and 3 bases from J, the junction kept 8 bases outside the gene matches. Germline V gene lookup returns CDR1 MNHEY and CDR2 SVGAGI. The CDR3 is made up of 14 amino acids. CDR3 DNA: TGTGCCAGCAACCGAGACAGGGAGGACTATGGCTACACCTTC. Its translation is CASNRDREDYGYTF.

There are a few counts of this clone. V is TRBV19 and J is TRBJ1-1; D is ambiguous. The CDR3 spans 14 residues. Germline V gene data show CDR1 as LNHDA and CDR2 as SQIVND (reference sequence). Trimming cost V 5 bases and J 1 base, with 11 bases left between them. This chain's CDR3 is CASSVAVANTEAFF. Written as DNA, the CDR3 is TGTGCCAGTAGTGTCGCGGTCGCGAACACTGAAGCTTTCTTT.

This clone turned up a few times. The chain carries TRBV14 and TRBJ2-1, with D possibly TRBD1 on 6 matching bases. Looked up from germline, CDR1 is SGHDN and CDR2 is FVKESK. The CDR3 spans 14 residues. V lost 4 bases, J lost 6 bases, and 13 bases lay in between. CDR3 coding DNA: TGTGCCAGCAGCCCGCAACAGGGAGTCAATGAGCAGTTCTTC. It is translated as CASSPQQGVNEQFF.